This T cell receptor beta chain was recorded in a study of OX40 agonist ivuxolimab in advanced cancers. The CDR3 spans 13 residues. Trimming took off 3 bases at V and 5 bases at J, with 8 bases between the two ends. Germline V CDR1 and CDR2: LGHNA, YSLEER. The data were produced by immunoSEQ multiplex PCR, yet TCRdb's version contains in-frame clones alone and is incomplete. The table lists roughly 120,000 clones, roughly 90% of them singletons. The receptor comes from an adult with an advanced solid tumor such as melanoma, head and neck, liver or kidney cancer. The chain couples TRBV4-3 to TRBJ2-1; tentative D call: TRBD2 (5 bases). The sample here was CD4+ or CD8+ T cells sorted from blood, taken in a trial of the OX40 agonist ivuxolimab. As DNA, the CDR3 is TGCGCCAGCAGCCACTGGACTCACAATGAGCAGTTCTTC. Translation: CASSHWTHNEQFF.